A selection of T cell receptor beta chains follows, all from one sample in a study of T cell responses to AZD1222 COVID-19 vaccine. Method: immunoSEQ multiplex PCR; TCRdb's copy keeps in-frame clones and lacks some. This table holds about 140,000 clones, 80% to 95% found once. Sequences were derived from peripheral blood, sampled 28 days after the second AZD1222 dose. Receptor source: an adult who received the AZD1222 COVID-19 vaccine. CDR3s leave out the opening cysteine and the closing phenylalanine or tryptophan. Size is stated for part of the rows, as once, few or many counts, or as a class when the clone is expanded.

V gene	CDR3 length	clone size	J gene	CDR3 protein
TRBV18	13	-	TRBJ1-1	ASSPGGGANTEAF
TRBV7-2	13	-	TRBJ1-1	ASSYLTGGGTEAF
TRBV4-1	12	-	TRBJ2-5	ASSQGQNLGTQY
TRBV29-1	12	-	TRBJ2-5	SVASAGGQETQY
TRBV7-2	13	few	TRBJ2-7	ASSRRRGSSYEQY
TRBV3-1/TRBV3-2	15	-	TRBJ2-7	ASSQEGIGGRYYEQY
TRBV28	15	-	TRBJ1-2	ASTPDRVYAHYYGYT
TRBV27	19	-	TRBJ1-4	ASSLRGPYRGLRGMDEKLF
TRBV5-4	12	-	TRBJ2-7	ASSLGEGYYEQY
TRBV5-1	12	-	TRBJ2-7	ASSFGTGLYEQY
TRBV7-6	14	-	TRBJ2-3	ASSLLAGANTDTQY
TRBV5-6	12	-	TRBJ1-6	ASSLWTGDSPLH
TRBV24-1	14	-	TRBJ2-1	ATSDSTSGGAGEQF
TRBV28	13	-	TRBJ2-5	ASSSPGQGAETQY
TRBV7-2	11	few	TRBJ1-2	ASSWTANYGYT
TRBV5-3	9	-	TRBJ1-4	AGDWNEKLF
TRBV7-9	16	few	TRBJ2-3	ASSPGSSGRAGADTQY
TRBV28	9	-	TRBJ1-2	ARTSTGGYT
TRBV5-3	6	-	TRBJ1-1	ARRDSY
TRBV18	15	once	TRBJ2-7	ASSLATSLSPSYEQY
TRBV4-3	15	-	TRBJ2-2	ASSQEPDHQNTGELF
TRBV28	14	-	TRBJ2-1	ASSPTPGQGRGEQF
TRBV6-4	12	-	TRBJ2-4	ASSDSRRSNIQY
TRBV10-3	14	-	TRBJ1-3	AIRPGQGNSGNTIY
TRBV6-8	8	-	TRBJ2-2	AICTGELF
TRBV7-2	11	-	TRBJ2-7	ASSLAGNYEQY
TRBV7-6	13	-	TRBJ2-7	ASSLSPGYTYEQY
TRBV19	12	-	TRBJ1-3	ASSIRGPGNTIY
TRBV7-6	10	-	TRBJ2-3	ASSPGPGTQY
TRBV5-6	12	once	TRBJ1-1	ASSSTVTLTEAF
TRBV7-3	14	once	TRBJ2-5	ASSSEAGGLVETQY
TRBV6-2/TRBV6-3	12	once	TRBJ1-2	ASSYLFGTGGYT
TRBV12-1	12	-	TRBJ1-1	ASSVGHVNTEAF
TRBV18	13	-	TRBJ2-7	ASSETSGVPYEQY
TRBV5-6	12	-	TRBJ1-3	ASSYDRAGNTIY
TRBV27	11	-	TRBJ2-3	ASSLQGSDTQY
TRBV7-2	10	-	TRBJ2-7	ASSLDSGEQY
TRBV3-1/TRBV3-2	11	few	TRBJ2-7	ASRLGQGYEQY
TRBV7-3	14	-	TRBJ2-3	ASSLGYGARTDTQY
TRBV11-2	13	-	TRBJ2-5	ASSLGLAGLETQY
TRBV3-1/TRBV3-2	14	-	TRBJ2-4	ASSQGAGVAKNIQY
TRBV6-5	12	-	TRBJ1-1	ASSPMGGDTEAF